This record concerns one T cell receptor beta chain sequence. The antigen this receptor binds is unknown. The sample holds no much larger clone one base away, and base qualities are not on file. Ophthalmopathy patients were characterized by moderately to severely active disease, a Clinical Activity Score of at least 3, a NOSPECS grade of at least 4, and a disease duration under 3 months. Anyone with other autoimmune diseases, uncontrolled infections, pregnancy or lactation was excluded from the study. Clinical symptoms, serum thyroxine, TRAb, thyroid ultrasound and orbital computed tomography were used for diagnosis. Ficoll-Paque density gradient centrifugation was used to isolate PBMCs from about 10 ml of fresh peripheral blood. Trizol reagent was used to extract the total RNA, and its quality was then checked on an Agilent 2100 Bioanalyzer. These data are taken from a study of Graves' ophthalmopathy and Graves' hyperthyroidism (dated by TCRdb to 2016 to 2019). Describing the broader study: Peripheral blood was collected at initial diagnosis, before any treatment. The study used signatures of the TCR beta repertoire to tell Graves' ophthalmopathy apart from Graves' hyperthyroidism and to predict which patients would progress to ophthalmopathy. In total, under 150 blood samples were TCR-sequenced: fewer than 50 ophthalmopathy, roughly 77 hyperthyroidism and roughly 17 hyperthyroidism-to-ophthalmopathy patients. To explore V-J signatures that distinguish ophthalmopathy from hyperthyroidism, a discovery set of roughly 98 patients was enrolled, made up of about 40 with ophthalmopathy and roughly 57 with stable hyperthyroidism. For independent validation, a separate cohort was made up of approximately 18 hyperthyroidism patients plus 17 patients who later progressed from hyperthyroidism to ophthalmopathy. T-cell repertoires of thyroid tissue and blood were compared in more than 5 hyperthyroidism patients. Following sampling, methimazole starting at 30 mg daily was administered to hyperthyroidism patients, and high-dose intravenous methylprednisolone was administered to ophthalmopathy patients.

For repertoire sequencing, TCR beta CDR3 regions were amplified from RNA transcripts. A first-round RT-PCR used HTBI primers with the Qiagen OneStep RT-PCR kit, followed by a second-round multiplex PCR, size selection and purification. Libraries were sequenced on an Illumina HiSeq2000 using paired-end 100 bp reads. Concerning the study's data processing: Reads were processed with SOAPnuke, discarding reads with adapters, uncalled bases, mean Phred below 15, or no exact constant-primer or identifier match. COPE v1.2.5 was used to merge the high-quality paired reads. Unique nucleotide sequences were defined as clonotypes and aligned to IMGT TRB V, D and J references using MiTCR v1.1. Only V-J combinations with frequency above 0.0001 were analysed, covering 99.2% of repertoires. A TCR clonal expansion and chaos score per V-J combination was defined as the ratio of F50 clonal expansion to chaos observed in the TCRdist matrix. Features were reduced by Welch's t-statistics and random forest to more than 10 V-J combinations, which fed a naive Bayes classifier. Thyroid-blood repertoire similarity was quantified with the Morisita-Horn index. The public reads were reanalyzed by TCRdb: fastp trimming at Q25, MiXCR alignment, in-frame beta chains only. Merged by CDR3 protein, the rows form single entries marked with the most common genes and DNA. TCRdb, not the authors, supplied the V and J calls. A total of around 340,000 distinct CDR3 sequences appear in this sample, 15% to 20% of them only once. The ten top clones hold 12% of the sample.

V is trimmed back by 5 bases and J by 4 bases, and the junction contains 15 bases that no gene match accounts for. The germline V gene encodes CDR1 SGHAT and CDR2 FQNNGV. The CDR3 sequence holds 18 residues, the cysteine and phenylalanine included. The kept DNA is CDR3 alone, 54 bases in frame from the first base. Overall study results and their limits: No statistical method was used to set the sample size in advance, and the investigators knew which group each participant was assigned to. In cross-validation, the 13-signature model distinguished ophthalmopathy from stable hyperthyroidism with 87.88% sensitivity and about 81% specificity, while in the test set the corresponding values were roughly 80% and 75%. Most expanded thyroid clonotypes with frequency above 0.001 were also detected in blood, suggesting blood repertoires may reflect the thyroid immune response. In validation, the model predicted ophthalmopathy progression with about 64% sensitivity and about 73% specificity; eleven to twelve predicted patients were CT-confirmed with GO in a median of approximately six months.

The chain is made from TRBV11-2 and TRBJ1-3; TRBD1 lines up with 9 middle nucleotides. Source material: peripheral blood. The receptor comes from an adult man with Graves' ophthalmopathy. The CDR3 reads CASSPYPGQGVLGNTIYF. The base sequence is TGTGCCAGCAGCCCCTATCCGGGACAGGGCGTTTTGGGAAACACCATATATTTT.